What follows are 12 T cell receptor beta chains derived from one specimen sequenced in a study of T-cell memory formation after mild COVID-19 (dated by TCRdb to about 2021). Libraries came from 5' RACE. Data came from an Illumina NovaSeq 6000. In-frame beta chains were kept once TCRdb had trimmed the public reads at Q25 with fastp and called clones with MiXCR. A single entry per CDR3 protein holds the most common genes and DNA from its merged rows. Recorded for this sample are approximately 260,000 distinct CDR3 sequences; under 20% of them occurred a single time. 22% of the sample is held by the ten biggest clonotypes. The material sequenced was PBMCs or a T cell subset sorted from them (not recorded which). Every receptor here comes from a man between 18 and 35 years old who had mild COVID-19 (a few samples of this study predate the infection). The sample titles of this study are shuffled in the database, so cell type and time point are left out; the donor was told from shared clones.

Many counts were recorded for this clonotype. This sequence joins TRBV20-1 and TRBJ1-1; D is unclear. Trimming removed 6 bases from V and 3 bases from J, with 11 bases in between. The CDR3 has 12 residues. Germline V gene data show CDR1 as DFQATT and CDR2 as SNEGSKA (reference sequence). DNA of the CDR3: TGCAGTGCCCGCCCCCCAGACACTGAAGCTTTCTTT. Encoded protein: CSARPPDTEAFF.

The chain combines TRBV6-1 with TRBJ1-2; D is undetermined. CDR3 length: 13 residues. V dropped 7 bases and J dropped 7 bases, with 16 bases sitting between them. Germline V CDR1 and CDR2: MNHNS, SASEGT. The CDR3 sequence: CASNPVARGGYTF. The DNA of the CDR3 is TGTGCCAGCAACCCTGTGGCCCGGGGTGGCTACACCTTC.

This clonotype was picked up a small number of times. The chain employs TRBV29-1 and TRBJ2-5; D may be TRBD1 or TRBD2 (5 bases each). The V gene lost 4 bases and the J gene lost 0 bases, with 6 bases spanning the gap. CDR1 and CDR2 from the germline V gene are SQVTM and ANQGSEA. The CDR3 is 12 amino acids. This chain's CDR3 is CSVGGDQETQYF. In DNA form, the CDR3 reads TGCAGCGTTGGAGGGGACCAAGAGACCCAGTACTTC.

This clonotype turned up a few times. The genes are TRBV6-5 and TRBJ1-4; the D gene is possibly TRBD1 (5 bases). V lost 1 base to trimming and J lost 5 bases, with 17 bases between them. This CDR3 has 17 residues. CDR1 is MNHEY and CDR2 is SVGAGI in the germline V gene. Here the CDR3 reads CASSYFADQGGNEKLFF. The CDR3 nucleotides are TGTGCCAGCAGTTACTTTGCCGACCAGGGAGGGAATGAAAAACTGTTTTTT.

The table lists this clonotype with a few counts. V usage is TRBV4-2 and J usage is TRBJ2-2; 15 bases fit TRBD2. V shed 4 bases, J shed 0 bases, and the junction held 3 bases outside the gene matches. The germline CDR1 and CDR2 sequences are LGHNA and YNFKEQ. The CDR3 sequence is 18 residues long. In DNA, the CDR3 is TGTGCCAGCAGCCGCCGGACTAGCGGGGGGGCGAACACCGGGGAGCTGTTTTTT. Its translation is CASSRRTSGGANTGELFF.

This clonotype was picked up a small number of times. This chain joins TRBV5-4 and TRBJ2-7, with D possibly TRBD2 on 6 matching bases. The CDR3 runs 13 residues. The V gene's germline CDR1 is SGHNT and CDR2 YYREEE (reference sequence). Trimming removed 4 bases at V and 5 bases at J, with 13 bases between. The CDR3 region is CASSDAGWDEQYF. In DNA, the CDR3 is TGTGCCAGCAGCGACGCGGGATGGGACGAGCAGTACTTC.

This clonotype was detected a few times. The chain couples TRBV5-1 to TRBJ2-1; the match to TRBD1 covers 7 bases. This CDR3 is built from 15 residues. CDR1 is SGHRS and CDR2 is YFSETQ in the germline V gene. Unmatched junction bases numbered 7, after V lost 1 base and J lost 6 bases. The CDR3 coding sequence is TGCGCCAGCAGCTTGTTCGGGACAGCAGTCAATGAGCAGTTCTTC. This codes for CASSLFGTAVNEQFF.

J is TRBJ2-2 and V is TRBV7-8; D is perhaps TRBD2 (6 bases). The germline V and J ends were trimmed by 5 bases and 4 bases, with 20 bases remaining between them. Germline CDR1 SGHVS, CDR2 FQNEAQ. The CDR3 is 17 amino acids. CDR3 nucleotide sequence: TGTGCCAGCAGCCCTACTTGGGGGGTAGGGGTCACCGGGGAGCTGTTTTTT. Its protein is CASSPTWGVGVTGELFF.

The chain uses TRBV7-9 and TRBJ1-5; TRBD1 is a possible D gene (5 bases). From germline, CDR1 is SEHNR and CDR2 FQNEAQ (reference sequence). The CDR3 spans 14 residues. V was pared by 2 bases and J by 6 bases, with 11 bases between. The CDR3 nucleotides are TGTGCCAGCAGCTTAATCGGGGACGGTCAGCCCCAGCATTTT. It specifies CASSLIGDGQPQHF.

This clonotype was counted between two and nine times. This chain uses TRBV7-9 with TRBJ1-2, with a tentative D call TRBD1 (5 bases). The V gene's germline CDR1 is SEHNR and CDR2 FQNEAQ (reference sequence). Trimming took off 1 base at V and 6 bases at J, with 9 bases between the two ends. This CDR3 spans 13 amino acids. CDR3 nucleotides: TGTGCCAGCAGCTTAGTGGGGGGTCATGGCTACACCTTC. Protein product: CASSLVGGHGYTF.

This chain links TRBV7-9 with TRBJ1-2; 8 bases agree with TRBD1. Trimming removed 0 bases from V and 8 bases from J; junction bases left unmatched: 8. Germline CDR1 reads SEHNR; CDR2 reads FQNEAQ (reference sequence). This CDR3 contains 15 residues. The CDR3 coding sequence is TGTGCCAGCAGCTTAGCCGCGGACAGGGAAAGAGGCTACACCTTC. Translating it yields CASSLAADRERGYTF.

The chain links TRBV27 to TRBJ1-1; TRBD1 agrees at 8 bases. The germline V gene has CDR1 MNHEY and CDR2 SMNVEV (reference sequence). This CDR3 is 13 amino acids long. The trim removed 5 bases at V and 8 bases at J, leaving 7 bases unmatched. For the CDR3, the DNA is TGTGCCAGCAGTCCATGGGACAGGAGAGAAGCTTTCTTT. It specifies CASSPWDRREAFF.